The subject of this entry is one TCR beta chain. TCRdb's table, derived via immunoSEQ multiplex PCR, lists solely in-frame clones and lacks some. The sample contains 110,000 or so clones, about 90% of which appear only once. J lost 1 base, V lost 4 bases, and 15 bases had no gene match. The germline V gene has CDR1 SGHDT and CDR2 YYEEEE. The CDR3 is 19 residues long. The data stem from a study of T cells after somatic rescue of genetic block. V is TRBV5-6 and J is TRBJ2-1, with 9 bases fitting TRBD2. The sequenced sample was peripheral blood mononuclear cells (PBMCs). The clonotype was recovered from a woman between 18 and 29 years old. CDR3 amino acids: CASSAKLAGPTLSYNEQFF. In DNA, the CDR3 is TGTGCCAGCAGCGCCAAACTAGCGGGTCCTACCCTATCCTACAATGAGCAGTTCTTC. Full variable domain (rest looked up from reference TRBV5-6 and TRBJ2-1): DAGVTQSPTHLIKTRGQQVTLRCSPKSGHDTVSWYQQALGQGPQFIFQYYEEEERQRGNFPDRFSGHQFPNYSSELNVNALLLGDSALYLCASSAKLAGPTLSYNEQFFGPGTRLTVL.